Presented here are 13 T cell receptor beta chains from one specimen sequenced in a study of blood T cell repertoires in COVID-19. Clones were read by immunoSEQ multiplex PCR, and TCRdb kept only the in-frame ones, dropping some. The sample has hundreds of thousands of clones; 89% are singletons. The sample was peripheral blood. The receptors were sampled from a man aged 18 to 30 with COVID-19, enrolled during active disease.

The V gene is TRBV14, the J gene TRBJ1-1; D possibly corresponds to TRBD1 (6 bases). The CDR3 has 17 amino acids. Germline V gene data show CDR1 as SGHDN and CDR2 as FVKESK. Trimming took 0 bases from V and 0 from J, leaving 14 bases between them. The CDR3 nucleotides are TGTGCCAGCAGCCAAGATCAAGGACAGAAGTTGAACACTGAAGCTTTCTTT. Its translation is CASSQDQGQKLNTEAFF.

The chain joins TRBV2 to TRBJ1-3, with TRBD1 matching over 8 bases. Trimming cost V 4 bases and J 3 bases; bases outside gene matches: 8. Germline loops: CDR1 SNHLY, CDR2 FYNNEI. The CDR3 has 16 residues. The CDR3 nucleotides read TGTGCCAGCAGTGCAGACACAGGGGGAATTGGAAACACCATATATTTT. Protein: CASSADTGGIGNTIYF.

This chain joins TRBV7-9 and TRBJ2-3; TRBD1 is a possible D gene (6 bases). V lost 1 base and J lost 3, with 11 bases in between. This CDR3 is 15 amino acids long. Germline loops: CDR1 SEHNR, CDR2 FQNEAQ (reference sequence). CDR3 sequence: CASSLEGGETDTQYF. The CDR3 region has the DNA TGTGCCAGCAGCTTAGAAGGGGGAGAGACAGATACGCAGTATTTT.

The chain combines TRBV3-1 (or the pseudogene TRBV3-2) with TRBJ2-7, with 11 bases that match TRBD2. V lost 4 bases to trimming and J lost 3 bases; unmatched junction nucleotides: 5. This CDR3 is built from 15 residues. The germline CDR1 and CDR2 sequences are LGHDT and YNNKEL (reference sequence). CDR3 protein: CASSLRTSGFYEQYF. CDR3 coding DNA: TGTGCCAGCAGCCTCCGGACTAGCGGGTTCTACGAGCAGTACTTC.

The chain carries TRBV3-1 (or the pseudogene TRBV3-2) and TRBJ1-1; D gene uncertain. Germline CDR1 reads LGHDT; CDR2 reads YNNKEL (reference sequence). The V gene lost 0 bases and the J gene lost 11 bases, with 16 bases spanning the gap. The CDR3 consists of 14 residues. CDR3 amino acids: CASSQEDRYSGAFF. The DNA of the CDR3 is TGTGCCAGCAGCCAAGAGGATCGGTACTCGGGGGCTTTCTTT.

About this clone: At one boundary the junction diverges from the germline segment, which might be a read error. The chain is built from TRBV5-1 and TRBJ2-7; D remains ambiguous. This CDR3 has 11 amino acids. In germline, CDR1 is SGHRS, CDR2 YFSETQ. CDR3 in DNA: TGCGCCAGCAGTCACTCCGACGAGCAGTACTTC. Translated: CASSHSDEQYF. The full variable domain, in which reference TRBV5-1 and TRBJ2-7 provide the parts outside the CDR3, is KAGVTQTPRYLIKTRGQQVTLSCSPISGHRSVSWYQQTPGQGLQFLFEYFSETQRNKGNFPGRFSGRQFSNSRSEMNVSTLELGDSALYLCASSHSDEQYFGPGTRLTVT.

This chain connects TRBV19 to TRBJ1-5, with D possibly being TRBD1 (5 bases). The CDR3 has 16 amino acids. The V end lost 5 bases, the J end lost 3 bases, and 17 bases lay between the germline ends. Germline CDR1 reads LNHDA; CDR2 reads SQIVND (reference sequence). CDR3 protein: CASSSGPGAFNQPQHF. Here the CDR3 DNA reads TGTGCCAGTAGTTCCGGACCTGGGGCCTTCAATCAGCCCCAGCATTTT. The complete variable domain, with remaining parts taken from reference TRBV19 and TRBJ1-5, reads DGGITQSPKYLFRKEGQNVTLSCEQNLNHDAMYWYRQDPGQGLRLIYYSQIVNDFQKGDIAEGYSVSREKKESFPLTVTSAQKNPTAFYLCASSSGPGAFNQPQHFGDGTRLSIL.

The genes are TRBV5-1 and TRBJ2-5; D perhaps matches TRBD1 (5 bases). The V gene's germline CDR1 is SGHRS and CDR2 YFSETQ. The length of the CDR3 is 13 residues. The V end was cut by 6 bases, the J end by 0 bases, with 9 bases between. The CDR3, as DNA: TGCGCCAGCACCCGGACACACCAAGAGACCCAGTACTTC. This translates into CASTRTHQETQYF.

The rearrangement joins TRBV6-5 to TRBJ2-3; 9 nucleotides match TRBD1. Germline trimming cut 6 bases from V and 3 bases from J; bases unmatched to any gene: 1. Germline V gives CDR1 MNHEY, CDR2 SVGAGI. CDR3 size: 13 residues. CDR3 protein: CASRGTGTDTQYF. The DNA of the CDR3 is TGTGCCAGCAGGGGGACAGGGACAGATACGCAGTATTTT.

The chain links TRBV6-5 to TRBJ2-1; 8 bases fit TRBD2. With 6 bases clipped from V and 2 bases from J, the junction kept 6 bases outside the gene matches. Germline CDR1 reads MNHEY; CDR2 reads SVGAGI. This CDR3 has 15 residues. The CDR3: CASRVRGGTYNEQFF. DNA of the CDR3: TGTGCCAGCAGGGTACGGGGGGGCACCTACAATGAGCAGTTCTTC.

The chain couples TRBV12-5 to TRBJ2-7; D perhaps matches TRBD1 (6 bases). Per the germline V gene, CDR1 is LGHNT and CDR2 is FRNRAP. The CDR3 runs to 14 residues. Trimming took 4 bases from V and 2 from J, leaving 12 bases between them. The chain's CDR3 is CASGSLRGAYEQYF. The CDR3 coding sequence is TGTGCTAGTGGTTCCCTCAGGGGAGCCTACGAGCAGTACTTC.

The chain carries TRBV24-1 and TRBJ2-1, with TRBD2 matching 13 bases. V lost 3 bases and J lost 2; bases outside the gene matches: 3. Germline V lookup: CDR1 KGHDR, CDR2 SFDVKD. The CDR3 totals 17 residues. The DNA for the CDR3 is TGTGCCACCAGTGATCCCGGGACTAGCGGGACCTACAATGAGCAGTTCTTC. Protein product: CATSDPGTSGTYNEQFF.

The chain employs TRBV5-1 and TRBJ1-3; TRBD1 might be the D (6 bases). The CDR3 totals 13 residues. Trimming removed 4 bases from V and 7 bases from J, with 12 bases in between. Germline CDR1 reads SGHRS; CDR2 reads YFSETQ. CDR3 bases: TGCGCCAGCAGCGTCGGACAGACGAACACCATATATTTT. Translation: CASSVGQTNTIYF.